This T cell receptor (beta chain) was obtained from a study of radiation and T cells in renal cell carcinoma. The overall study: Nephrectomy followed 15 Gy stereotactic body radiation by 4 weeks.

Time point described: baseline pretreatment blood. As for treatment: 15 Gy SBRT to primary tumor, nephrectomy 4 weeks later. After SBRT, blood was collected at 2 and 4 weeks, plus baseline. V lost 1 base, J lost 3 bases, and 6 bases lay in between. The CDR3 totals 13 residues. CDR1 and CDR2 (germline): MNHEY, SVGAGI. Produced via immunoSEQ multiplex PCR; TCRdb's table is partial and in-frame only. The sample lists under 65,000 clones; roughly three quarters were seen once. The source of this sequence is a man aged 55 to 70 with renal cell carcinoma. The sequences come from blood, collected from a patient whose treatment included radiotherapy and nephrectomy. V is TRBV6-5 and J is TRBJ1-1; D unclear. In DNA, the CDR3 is TGTGCCAGCAGTTACTGGGAAGACACTGAAGCTTTCTTT. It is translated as CASSYWEDTEAFF.